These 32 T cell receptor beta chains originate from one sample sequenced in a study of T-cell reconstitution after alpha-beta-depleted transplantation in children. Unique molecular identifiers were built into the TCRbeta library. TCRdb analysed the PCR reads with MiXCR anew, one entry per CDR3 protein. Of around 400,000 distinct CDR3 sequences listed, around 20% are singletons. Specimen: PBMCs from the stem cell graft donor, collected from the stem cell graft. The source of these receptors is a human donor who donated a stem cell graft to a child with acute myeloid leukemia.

The chain's CDR3 is CSATIAGTYEQYF. For the CDR3, the DNA is TGCAGTGCTACTATAGCGGGAACCTACGAGCAGTACTTC. The chain has TRBV20-1 and TRBJ2-7, with 8 bases fitting TRBD2. The germline V gene has CDR1 DFQATT and CDR2 SNEGSKA (reference sequence). The CDR3 covers 13 residues. V shed 4 bases and J 2 bases; nucleotides not matched to a gene: 4.

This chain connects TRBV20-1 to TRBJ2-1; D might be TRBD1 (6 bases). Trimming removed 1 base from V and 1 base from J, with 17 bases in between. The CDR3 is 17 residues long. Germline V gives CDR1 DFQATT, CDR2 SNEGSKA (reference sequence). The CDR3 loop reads CSARATGQTISYNEQFF. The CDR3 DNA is TGCAGTGCTAGAGCTACAGGACAGACTATATCCTACAATGAGCAGTTCTTC.

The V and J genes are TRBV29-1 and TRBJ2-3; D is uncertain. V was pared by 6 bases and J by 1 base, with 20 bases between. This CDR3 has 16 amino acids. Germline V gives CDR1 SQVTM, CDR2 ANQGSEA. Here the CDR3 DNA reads TGCAGCGTCATCACGCCCAATAGCTACCGCACAGATACGCAGTATTTT. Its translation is CSVITPNSYRTDTQYF.

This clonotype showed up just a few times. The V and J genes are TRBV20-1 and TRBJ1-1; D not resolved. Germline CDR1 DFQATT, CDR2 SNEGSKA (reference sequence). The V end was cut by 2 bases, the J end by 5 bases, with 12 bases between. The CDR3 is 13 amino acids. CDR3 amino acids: CSARSAGRTEAFF. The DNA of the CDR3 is TGCAGTGCTAGATCCGCAGGAAGAACTGAAGCTTTCTTT.

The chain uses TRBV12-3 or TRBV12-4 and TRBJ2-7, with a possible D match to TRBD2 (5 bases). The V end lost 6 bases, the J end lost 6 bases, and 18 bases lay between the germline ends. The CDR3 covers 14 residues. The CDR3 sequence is CASSYAPSAGEQYF. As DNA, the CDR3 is TGTGCCAGCAGCTACGCCCCCAGCGCGGGCGAGCAGTACTTC.

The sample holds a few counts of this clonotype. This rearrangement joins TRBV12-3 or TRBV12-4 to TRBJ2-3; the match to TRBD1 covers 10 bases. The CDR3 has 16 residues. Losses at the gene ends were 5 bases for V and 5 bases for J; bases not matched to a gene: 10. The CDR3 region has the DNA TGTGCCAGCAGTCGTACCCGACAGGGGGCGAGAGATACGCAGTATTTT. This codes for CASSRTRQGARDTQYF.

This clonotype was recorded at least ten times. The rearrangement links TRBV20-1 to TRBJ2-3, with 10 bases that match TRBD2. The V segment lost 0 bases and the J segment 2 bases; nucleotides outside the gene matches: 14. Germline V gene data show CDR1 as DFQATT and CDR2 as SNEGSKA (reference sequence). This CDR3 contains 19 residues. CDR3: CSAREGRSGRALYTDTQYF. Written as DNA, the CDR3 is TGCAGTGCTAGAGAGGGTCGGAGCGGGAGGGCCCTGTACACAGATACGCAGTATTTT.

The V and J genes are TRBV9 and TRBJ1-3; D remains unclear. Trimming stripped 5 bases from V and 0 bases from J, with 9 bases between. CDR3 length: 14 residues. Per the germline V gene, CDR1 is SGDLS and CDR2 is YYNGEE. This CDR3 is CASSYRTSGNTIYF. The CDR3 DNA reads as TGTGCCAGCAGTTACCGGACCTCTGGAAACACCATATATTTT.

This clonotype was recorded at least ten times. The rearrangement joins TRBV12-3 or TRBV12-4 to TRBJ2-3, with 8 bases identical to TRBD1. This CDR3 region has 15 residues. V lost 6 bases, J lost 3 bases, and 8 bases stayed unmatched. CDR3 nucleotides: TGTGCCAGCAGCCGCGGACAGGGAATGACAGATACGCAGTATTTT. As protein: CASSRGQGMTDTQYF.

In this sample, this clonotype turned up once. Here the CDR3 DNA reads TGTGCCAGCAGGCCTAGCGGGAGGGGGGGCGAGCAGTACTTC. This gives the protein CASRPSGRGGEQYF. The chain is built from TRBV12-3 or TRBV12-4 and TRBJ2-7, with 12 bases that match TRBD2. J lost 6 bases, V lost 6 bases, and 6 bases had no gene match. There are 14 residues in the CDR3.

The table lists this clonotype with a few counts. CDR3 bases: TGCAGTGCCACAGAAGGAAGCGGGAACACTGAAGCTTTCTTT. It encodes CSATEGSGNTEAFF. The chain combines TRBV20-1 with TRBJ1-1; D not certain. The CDR3 is 14 amino acids. Per germline, CDR1 DFQATT and CDR2 SNEGSKA (reference sequence). Trimming took off 6 bases at V and 1 base at J, with 15 bases between the two ends.

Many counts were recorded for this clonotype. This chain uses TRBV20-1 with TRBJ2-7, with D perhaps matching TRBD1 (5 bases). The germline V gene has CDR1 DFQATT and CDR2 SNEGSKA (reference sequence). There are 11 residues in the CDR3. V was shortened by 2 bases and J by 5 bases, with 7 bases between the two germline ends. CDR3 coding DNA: TGCAGTGCTAGAAGGGGTAACGAGCAGTACTTC. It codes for CSARRGNEQYF.

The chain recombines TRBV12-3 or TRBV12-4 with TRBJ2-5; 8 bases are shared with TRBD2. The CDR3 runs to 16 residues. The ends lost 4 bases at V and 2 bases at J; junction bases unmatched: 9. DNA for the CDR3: TGTGCCAGCAGTTCCGGGGGGGCGGGAGGACAAGAGACCCAGTACTTC. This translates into CASSSGGAGGQETQYF.

CDR3 nucleotide sequence: TGTGCCAGCAGCCAAGATGTGGGTGGCTACACCTTC. Its translation: CASSQDVGGYTF. The rearrangement joins TRBV3-1 to TRBJ1-2; D is unclear. This CDR3 is built from 12 residues. CDR1 is LGHDT and CDR2 is YNNKEL in the germline V gene (reference sequence). V lost 0 bases, J lost 7 bases, and 6 bases lay in between.

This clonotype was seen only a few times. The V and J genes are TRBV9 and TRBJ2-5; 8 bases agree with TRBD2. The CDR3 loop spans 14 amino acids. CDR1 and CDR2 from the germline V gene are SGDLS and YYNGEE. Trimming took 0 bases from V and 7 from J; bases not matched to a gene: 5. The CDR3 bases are TGTGCCAGCAGCGTAGGAGCGGGAGCCAGGACCCAGTACTTC. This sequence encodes CASSVGAGARTQYF.

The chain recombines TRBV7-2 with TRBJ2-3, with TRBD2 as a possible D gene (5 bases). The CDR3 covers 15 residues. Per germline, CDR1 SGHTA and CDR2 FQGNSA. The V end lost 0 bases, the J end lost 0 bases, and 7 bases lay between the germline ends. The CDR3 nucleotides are TGTGCCAGCAGCTTAGCGGCGGGCAGCACAGATACGCAGTATTTT. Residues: CASSLAAGSTDTQYF.

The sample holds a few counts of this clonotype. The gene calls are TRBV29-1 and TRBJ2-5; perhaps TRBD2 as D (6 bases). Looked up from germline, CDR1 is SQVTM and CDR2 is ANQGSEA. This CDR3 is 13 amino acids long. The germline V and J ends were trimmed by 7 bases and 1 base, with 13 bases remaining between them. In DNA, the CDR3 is TGCAGCGCCCGCCGGGGGTCCCAAGAGACCCAGTACTTC. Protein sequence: CSARRGSQETQYF.

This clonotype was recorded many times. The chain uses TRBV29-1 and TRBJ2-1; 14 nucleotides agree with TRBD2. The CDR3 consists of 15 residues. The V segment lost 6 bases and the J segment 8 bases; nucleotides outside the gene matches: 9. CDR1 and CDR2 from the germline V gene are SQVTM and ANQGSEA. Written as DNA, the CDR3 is TGCAGCGTCTCACCCGGGACTAGCGGGAGAGATGAGCAGTTCTTC. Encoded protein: CSVSPGTSGRDEQFF.

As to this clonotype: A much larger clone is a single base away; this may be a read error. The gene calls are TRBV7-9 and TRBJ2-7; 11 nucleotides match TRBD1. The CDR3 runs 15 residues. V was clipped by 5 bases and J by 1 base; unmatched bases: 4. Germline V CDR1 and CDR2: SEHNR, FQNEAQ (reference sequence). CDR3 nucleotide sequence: TGTGCCAGCAGCCGGGGACAGGGGGGGTCCTACGAGCAGTACTTC. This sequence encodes CASSRGQGGSYEQYF.

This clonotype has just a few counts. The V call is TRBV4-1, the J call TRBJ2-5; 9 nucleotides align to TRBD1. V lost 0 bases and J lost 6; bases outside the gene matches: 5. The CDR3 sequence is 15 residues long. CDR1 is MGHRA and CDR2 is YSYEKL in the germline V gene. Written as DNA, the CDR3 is TGCGCCAGCAGCCAAGATGGGACAGGGTTGCAGACCCAGTACTTC. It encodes CASSQDGTGLQTQYF.

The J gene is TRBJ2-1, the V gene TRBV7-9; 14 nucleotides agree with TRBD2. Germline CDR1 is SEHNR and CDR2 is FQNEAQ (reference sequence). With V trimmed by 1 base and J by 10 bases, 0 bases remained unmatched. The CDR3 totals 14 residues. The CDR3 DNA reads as TGTGCCAGCAGCTTAGGGACTAGCGGGAGGGAGCAGTTCTTC. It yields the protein CASSLGTSGREQFF.

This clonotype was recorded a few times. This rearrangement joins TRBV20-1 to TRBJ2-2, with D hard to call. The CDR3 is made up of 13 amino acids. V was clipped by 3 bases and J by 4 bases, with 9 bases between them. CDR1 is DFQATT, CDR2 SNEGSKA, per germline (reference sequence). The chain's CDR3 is CSASVRATGELFF. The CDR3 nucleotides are TGCAGTGCTAGTGTCAGAGCCACCGGGGAGCTGTTTTTT.

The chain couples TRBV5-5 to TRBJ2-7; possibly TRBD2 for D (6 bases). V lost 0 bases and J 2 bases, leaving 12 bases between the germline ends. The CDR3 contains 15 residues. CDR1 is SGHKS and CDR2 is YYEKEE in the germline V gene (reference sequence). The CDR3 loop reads CASSLGTINTYEQYF. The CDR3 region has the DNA TGTGCCAGCAGCTTGGGGACTATTAATACCTACGAGCAGTACTTC.

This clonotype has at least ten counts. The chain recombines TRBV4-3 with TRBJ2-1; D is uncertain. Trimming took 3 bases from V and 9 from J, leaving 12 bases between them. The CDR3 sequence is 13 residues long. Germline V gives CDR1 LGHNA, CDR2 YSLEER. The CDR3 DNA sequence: TGCGCCAGCAGCCAGGTTGCCTACGTTGAGCAGTTCTTC. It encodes CASSQVAYVEQFF.

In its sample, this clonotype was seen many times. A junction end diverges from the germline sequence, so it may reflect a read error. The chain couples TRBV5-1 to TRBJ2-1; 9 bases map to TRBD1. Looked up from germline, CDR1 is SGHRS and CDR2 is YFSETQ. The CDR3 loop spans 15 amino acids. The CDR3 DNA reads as TGTGCCAGCAGCCTCGACAGGGGGACGTACAATGAGCAGTTCTTC. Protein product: CASSLDRGTYNEQFF. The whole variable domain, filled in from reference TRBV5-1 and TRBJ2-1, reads KAGVTQTPRYLIKTRGQQVTLSCSPISGHRSVSWYQQTPGQGLQFLFEYFSETQRNKGNFPGRFSGRQFSNSRSEMNVSTLELGDSALYLCASSLDRGTYNEQFFGPGTRLTVL.

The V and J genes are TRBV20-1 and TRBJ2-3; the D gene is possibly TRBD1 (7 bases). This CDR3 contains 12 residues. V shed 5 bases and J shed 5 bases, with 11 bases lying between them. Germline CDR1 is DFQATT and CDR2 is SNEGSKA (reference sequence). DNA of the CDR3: TGCAGTGCTCGGAGGGGGCAAGATACGCAGTATTTT. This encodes CSARRGQDTQYF.

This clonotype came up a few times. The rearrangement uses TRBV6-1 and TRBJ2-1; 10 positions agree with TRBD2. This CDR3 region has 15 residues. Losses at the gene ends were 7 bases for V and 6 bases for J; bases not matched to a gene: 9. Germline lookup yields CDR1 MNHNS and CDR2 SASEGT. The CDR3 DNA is TGTGCCAGCACCTTAGCGGGGGGAACCGCCAATGAGCAGTTCTTC. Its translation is CASTLAGGTANEQFF.

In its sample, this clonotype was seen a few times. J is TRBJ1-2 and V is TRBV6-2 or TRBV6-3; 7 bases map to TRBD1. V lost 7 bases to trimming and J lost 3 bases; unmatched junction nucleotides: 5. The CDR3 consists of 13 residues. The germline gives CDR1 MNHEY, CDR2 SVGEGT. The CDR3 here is CASTTGQYYGYTF. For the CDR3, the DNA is TGTGCCAGCACTACGGGACAGTACTATGGCTACACCTTC.

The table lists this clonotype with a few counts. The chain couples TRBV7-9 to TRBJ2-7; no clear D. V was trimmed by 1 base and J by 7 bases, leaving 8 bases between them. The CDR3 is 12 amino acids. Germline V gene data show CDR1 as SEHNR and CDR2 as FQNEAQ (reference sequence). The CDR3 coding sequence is TGTGCCAGCAGCTTAGGGCAGGAGGAGCAGTACTTC. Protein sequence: CASSLGQEEQYF.

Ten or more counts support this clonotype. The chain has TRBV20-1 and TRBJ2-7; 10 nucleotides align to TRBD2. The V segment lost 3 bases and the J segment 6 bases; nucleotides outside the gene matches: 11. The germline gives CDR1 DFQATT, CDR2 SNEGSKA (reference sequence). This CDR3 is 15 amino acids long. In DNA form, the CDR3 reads TGCAGTGCTAGGAACTTCCTAGCGGGAGCCCGCGAGCAGTACTTC. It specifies CSARNFLAGAREQYF.

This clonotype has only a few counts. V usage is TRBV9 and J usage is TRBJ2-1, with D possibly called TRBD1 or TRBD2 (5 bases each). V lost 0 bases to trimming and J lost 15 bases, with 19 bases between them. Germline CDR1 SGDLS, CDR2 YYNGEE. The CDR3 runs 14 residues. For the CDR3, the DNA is TGTGCCAGCAGCGTAGAAGAGGGACGGGTTCCGTTGTTCTTC. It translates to CASSVEEGRVPLFF.

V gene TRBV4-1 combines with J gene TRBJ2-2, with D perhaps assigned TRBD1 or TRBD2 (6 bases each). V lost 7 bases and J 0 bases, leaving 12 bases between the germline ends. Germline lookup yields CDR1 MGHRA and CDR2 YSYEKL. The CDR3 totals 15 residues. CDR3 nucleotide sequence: TGCGCCAGCACCAAGGGGGGTACGAACACCGGGGAGCTGTTTTTT. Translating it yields CASTKGGTNTGELFF.